This T cell receptor (beta chain) was profiled in a study of cytomegalovirus exposure and HLA in healthy donors. This clone appeared a single time. Antigen unknown. The PCR had 60 Vbeta and 13 Jbeta primers. TCRdb keeps only in-frame clones here, not all; method: immunoSEQ multiplex PCR. This sample carries roughly 240,000 clones, just under 80% of them seen once, and the ten largest clones take roughly 0.45%. Regarding the study as a whole: Indistinguishable V segments, including TRBV6-2 and TRBV6-3, were excluded. The investigators catalogued 150 to 200 TCR beta chains as cytomegalovirus-associated. Many donors shared some public TCRs, even though most TCR sequences were rare.

J gave up 4 bases and V 8 bases, and 12 bases lay outside the gene matches. The CDR3 is 16 residues long. Germline CDR1 reads SGHRS; CDR2 reads YFSETQ. This chain links TRBV5-1 with TRBJ1-1, with 12 nucleotides matching TRBD1. Specimen: PBMCs. This TCR was sampled from a boy between 10 and 17 years old in good health and CMV-seronegative. The CDR3 DNA reads as TGCGCCAGTACCCCCGGGACAGGGGGCTTGGGCACTGAAGCTTTCTTT. Translated, it gives CASTPGTGGLGTEAFF.